Listed here are 17 T cell receptor beta chains from one sample, sequenced in a study of blood T cell repertoires in COVID-19. Sequenced by immunoSEQ multiplex PCR; TCRdb stores in-frame clones only, minus some. The repertoire has 150,000 or so clones, approximately 83% of them found once; the top ten carry 9.2%. Sample: PBMCs or T cells enriched from blood (not recorded which). The receptors come from a man aged 50 to 60 who had recovered from COVID-19.

This rearrangement joins TRBV6-5 to TRBJ2-7; 8 nucleotides line up with TRBD2. Germline V CDR1 and CDR2: MNHEY, SVGAGI. J was trimmed by 4 bases and V by 4 bases; bases with no gene match: 9. The CDR3 loop spans 15 amino acids. CDR3 coding DNA: TGTGCCAGCAGTTCAGGGACTAGAAACCGTTACGAGCAGTACTTC. Its protein product is CASSSGTRNRYEQYF.

CDR3 in amino acids: CASSVGTTYGYTF. CDR3 DNA sequence: TGTGCCAGCAGCGTCGGAACTACCTATGGCTACACCTTC. The chain joins TRBV7-2 to TRBJ1-2; D gene ambiguous. This CDR3 spans 13 amino acids. The V end was cut by 5 bases, the J end by 4 bases, with 11 bases between. Germline assignment: CDR1 SGHTA and CDR2 FQGNSA.

The chain links TRBV18 to TRBJ2-7; perhaps TRBD1 as D (5 bases). Per germline, CDR1 KGHSH and CDR2 LQKENI. The CDR3 extends over 15 amino acids. Between the trimmed V and J ends, which lost 5 bases and 4 bases, there was a span of 18 bases. The CDR3 reads CASSSGDSIIYEQYF. The CDR3 DNA reads as TGTGCCAGCTCATCCGGCGACAGTATAATATACGAGCAGTACTTC.

The CDR3 nucleotides read TGCAGCGTTGGATCGGCACCAGGACAGGGGGTTTTCGATGAGCAGTTCTTC. This sequence encodes CSVGSAPGQGVFDEQFF. The V gene is TRBV29-1, the J gene TRBJ2-1, with TRBD1 matching 10 bases. CDR1 and CDR2 (germline): SQVTM, ANQGSEA. V shed 4 bases, J shed 8 bases, and the junction held 17 bases outside the gene matches. The CDR3 spans 17 residues.

This rearrangement joins TRBV6-5 to TRBJ1-6; D is undetermined. The CDR3 spans 14 residues. V lost 9 bases and J lost 2, with 11 bases in between. Per the germline V gene, CDR1 is MNHEY and CDR2 is SVGAGI. The CDR3 sequence: CASNPGTYNSPLHF. CDR3 nucleotides: TGTGCCAGTAACCCGGGGACCTATAATTCACCCCTCCACTTT.

The V gene is TRBV29-1, the J gene TRBJ1-4, with TRBD1 matching over 9 bases. V lost 3 bases to trimming and J lost 5 bases; unmatched junction nucleotides: 4. This CDR3 contains 14 residues. The germline gives CDR1 SQVTM, CDR2 ANQGSEA. The CDR3 loop is CSVEGTGINEKLFF. The DNA of the CDR3 is TGCAGCGTTGAGGGGACAGGGATAAATGAAAAACTGTTTTTT.

The J gene is TRBJ1-5, the V gene TRBV6-5; 9 nucleotides match TRBD1. CDR3 length: 15 residues. Trimming cost V 6 bases and J 7 bases; bases outside gene matches: 10. Germline V CDR1 and CDR2: MNHEY, SVGAGI. CDR3 amino acids: CASRDRGGWGQPQHF. CDR3 coding DNA: TGTGCCAGCAGGGACAGGGGAGGTTGGGGACAGCCCCAGCATTTT.

V usage is TRBV15 and J usage is TRBJ2-2; TRBD1 is a possible D gene (6 bases). V lost 0 bases and J 0 bases, leaving 14 bases between the germline ends. Germline V CDR1 and CDR2: LNHNV, YYDKDF (reference sequence). CDR3 length: 18 residues. The CDR3 region is CATSRDPPRTANTGELFF. In nucleotides, the CDR3 is TGTGCCACCAGCAGAGATCCCCCACGGACAGCGAACACCGGGGAGCTGTTTTTT. Supplemented by reference TRBV15 and TRBJ2-2, the full variable domain reads DAMVIQNPRYQVTQFGKPVTLSCSQTLNHNVMYWYQQKSSQAPKLLFHYYDKDFNNEADTPDNFQSRRPNTSFCFLDIRSPGLGDTAMYLCATSRDPPRTANTGELFFGEGSRLTVL.

V is TRBV6-5 and J is TRBJ1-6; 7 positions match TRBD1. This CDR3 is 14 amino acids long. Looked up from germline, CDR1 is MNHEY and CDR2 is SVGAGI. With 4 bases clipped from V and 9 bases from J, the junction kept 6 bases outside the gene matches. The CDR3 here is CASSSDRAASPLHF. DNA for the CDR3: TGTGCCAGCAGTTCCGACAGGGCGGCTTCACCCCTCCACTTT.

This clone has only one observation. The V and J genes are TRBV11-2 and TRBJ2-7; the match to TRBD1 covers 7 bases. CDR3 length: 12 amino acids. The ends lost 5 bases at V and 3 bases at J; junction bases unmatched: 1. The V gene's germline CDR1 is SGHAT and CDR2 FQNNGV. CDR3 loop: CASSRQGYEQYF. Written as DNA, the CDR3 is TGTGCCAGCAGCCGACAGGGCTACGAGCAGTACTTC.

This chain links TRBV18 with TRBJ1-1, with 9 positions matching TRBD1. The CDR3 length is 18 residues. Trimming at V came to 7 bases and at J to 0 bases, leaving 15 bases not matched to a gene. Germline loops: CDR1 KGHSH, CDR2 LQKENI. CDR3 DNA sequence: TGTGCCAGCTTACCGGGACAGGGTTTCCCGGCGATGAACACTGAAGCTTTCTTT. Translation: CASLPGQGFPAMNTEAFF.

The chain links TRBV5-6 to TRBJ2-1; 10 nucleotides agree with TRBD2. V trimming: 10 bases; J trimming: 3 bases; junction bases outside the gene matches: 13. This CDR3 is built from 16 residues. Germline V gene sequence: CDR1 SGHDT, CDR2 YYEEEE. In nucleotides, the CDR3 is TGTGCCTACCAACGGGGGCTAGCGGGGGTCTACAATGAGCAGTTCTTC. Protein sequence: CAYQRGLAGVYNEQFF.

This chain joins TRBV12-3 or TRBV12-4 and TRBJ1-2; 11 bases line up with TRBD1. The CDR3 totals 13 residues. The V gene end was trimmed by 6 bases and the J gene end by 8 bases; junction bases not matched to a gene: 5. The CDR3 bases are TGTGCCAGCAGCGGACAGGGGGCGCCGGGCTACACCTTC. As protein: CASSGQGAPGYTF.

This chain connects TRBV4-2 to TRBJ2-6, with 7 bases matching TRBD1. V dropped 4 bases and J dropped 0; count of bases not matched to a gene: 9. This CDR3 has 18 residues. The germline CDR1 and CDR2 sequences are LGHNA and YNFKEQ. CDR3 amino acids: CASSPQGDTYSGANVLTF. CDR3 DNA: TGTGCCAGCAGCCCCCAGGGGGACACTTACTCTGGGGCCAACGTCCTGACTTTC.

The V call is TRBV7-9, the J call TRBJ1-5; 8 bases are a match to TRBD1. This CDR3 comprises 13 residues. The junction had 3 bases not matched to a gene; V was cut back by 7 bases and J by 4 bases. Germline V gene data show CDR1 as SEHNR and CDR2 as FQNEAQ (reference sequence). CDR3 loop: CASTRTGNQPQHF. CDR3 coding DNA: TGTGCCAGCACCCGGACAGGGAATCAGCCCCAGCATTTT. The full variable domain, with the rest looked up from reference TRBV7-9 and TRBJ1-5, is DTGVSQNPRHKITKRGQNVTFRCDPISEHNRLYWYRQTLGQGPEFLTYFQNEAQLEKSRLLSDRFSAERPKGSFSTLEIQRTEQGDSAMYLCASTRTGNQPQHFGDGTRLSIL.

V is TRBV28 and J is TRBJ1-2, with a tentative D call TRBD1 (6 bases). Trimming took off 6 bases at V and 5 bases at J, with 13 bases between the two ends. The CDR3 runs 13 residues. Germline loops: CDR1 MDHEN, CDR2 SYDVKM. For the CDR3, the DNA is TGTGCCAGCAGCCCTGGACAGACTTATGGCTACACCTTC. Translation gives CASSPGQTYGYTF.

The J gene is TRBJ2-7, the V gene TRBV20-1; TRBD1 matches at 7 bases. The length of the CDR3 is 11 residues. The V segment lost 5 bases and the J segment 5 bases; nucleotides outside the gene matches: 3. Germline loops: CDR1 DFQATT, CDR2 SNEGSKA (reference sequence). This CDR3 reads CSADRVHEQYF. The CDR3 DNA sequence: TGCAGTGCTGACAGGGTTCACGAGCAGTACTTC.